The clone carrying this T cell receptor (beta chain) appeared a few times. Its antigen remains unidentified. MiXCR was run by TCRdb on the RT-PCR reads, yielding one entry per CDR3 protein. The sample holds about half a million distinct CDR3 sequences, about 25% seen once. The data were obtained in a study of response to subunit inactivated influenza vaccine. Overall study findings and caveats: Seasonal influenza vaccination, on each occasion, was suggested by the authors to recruit few new T cells.

There are 16 residues in the CDR3. Deletions cut 0 bases from V and 8 bases from J, with 17 bases between. Germline V gene sequence: CDR1 SGHTA, CDR2 FQGNSA. V gene TRBV7-2 combines with J gene TRBJ2-1; D could derive from TRBD1 or TRBD2 (7 bases each). The TCR was taken from a man aged 50-60 years who received an inactivated influenza vaccine. The source material was CD4+ T cells sorted from PBMCs, sampled around 5 days after vaccination. This chain's CDR3 is CASSLAQGGGPYEQFF. In DNA, the CDR3 is TGTGCCAGCAGCTTAGCGCAGGGGGGGGGCCCCTATGAGCAGTTCTTC.